This TCR beta chain was identified in a study of blood T cell repertoires in COVID-19. Study-level information: From T cells, B-cell-depleted T cells, or PBMCs came the material, which was cDNA or gDNA.

CDR3 length: 16 residues. The germline gives CDR1 SGHTA, CDR2 FQGNSA. V was clipped by 4 bases and J by 1 base, with 16 bases between them. Some clones are missing from TCRdb's copy, which holds only in-frame ones; the method was immunoSEQ multiplex PCR. The sample yields about 210,000 clones, 80% to 85% seen once. The TCR was taken from a woman between 70 and 85 years old with COVID-19, enrolled during active disease. This chain connects TRBV7-2 to TRBJ1-1; the D gene is possibly TRBD1 (6 bases). Sequenced sample: peripheral blood. The CDR3 region has the DNA TGTGCCAGCAGCTCCGGACAGCCCCGGAGGAACACTGAAGCTTTCTTT. It translates to CASSSGQPRRNTEAFF.